The text below deals with one T cell receptor (beta chain). These data are taken from a study of cytomegalovirus exposure and HLA in healthy donors. The V gene's germline CDR1 is MNHNS and CDR2 SASEGT. The ends were cut back, 2 bases at V and 3 bases at J, with 12 bases in the middle. There are 15 residues in the CDR3. The PCR used 60 Vbeta and 13 Jbeta primers. Repertoires were generated with immunoSEQ multiplex PCR, while TCRdb's copy carries only in-frame clones and drops some. Of tens of thousands of clones in the sample, 60% to 85% were seen once. This receptor was obtained from a man between 35 and 55 years old in good health and CMV-seronegative. The chain carries TRBV6-1 and TRBJ2-3; maybe TRBD2 (5 bases). Sequenced: PBMCs. Here the CDR3 DNA reads TGTGCCAGCAGTGAATACGGCGGGCGGACAGATACGCAGTATTTT. The encoded protein is CASSEYGGRTDTQYF.